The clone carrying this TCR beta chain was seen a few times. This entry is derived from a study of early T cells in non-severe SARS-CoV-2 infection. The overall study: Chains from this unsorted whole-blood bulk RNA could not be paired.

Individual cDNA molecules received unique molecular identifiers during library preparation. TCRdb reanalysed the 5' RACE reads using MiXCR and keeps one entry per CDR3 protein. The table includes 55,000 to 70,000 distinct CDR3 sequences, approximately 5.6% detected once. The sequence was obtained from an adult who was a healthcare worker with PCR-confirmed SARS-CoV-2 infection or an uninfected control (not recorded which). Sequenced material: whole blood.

The CDR3 protein is CASSLFTGVYGYTF. CDR3 bases: TGTGCCAGCAGTTTATTTACAGGGGTCTATGGCTACACCTTC. The chain has TRBV6-2 or TRBV6-3 and TRBJ1-2; 7 positions agree with TRBD1. Looked up from germline, CDR1 is MNHEY and CDR2 is SVGEGT. The CDR3 covers 14 residues. V shed 4 bases, J shed 4 bases, and the junction held 6 bases outside the gene matches.